A selection of T cell receptor beta chains follows, all from one sample in a study of CD8 T cells in Susac syndrome. One entry per CDR3 protein, called by TCRdb with MiXCR from the immunoSEQ multiplex PCR reads. The data show about 300,000 distinct CDR3 sequences, with roughly 85% seen just once and 0.2% to 0.25% held by the top ten. The sequencing input was CD8+ T cells from PBMCs. All receptors come from a human donor with multiple sclerosis. CDR3s include the opening cysteine and the closing phenylalanine or tryptophan. The order of the fields is D gene, J gene, clone size, V gene, CDR3 DNA, CDR3 protein. D genes are given only for firm matches. Expanded clones are given a class, and other clones once, few, many or no size at all.

>TRBD2|TRBJ2-2|-|TRBV14
TGTGCCAGCAGACTGGGGTTTGAGGGACTAGCTGACACCGGGGAGCTGTTTTTT
CASRLGFEGLADTGELFF
>-|TRBJ2-1|once|TRBV5-1
TGCGCCAGCGGAGCGAACCCGGACCTCCTCTCCTACAATGAGCAGTTCTTC
CASGANPDLLSYNEQFF
>TRBD1|TRBJ2-5|-|TRBV28
TGTGCCAGCAGTTTATTCGCAGGGGGCGAAGAGACCCAGTACTTC
CASSLFAGGEETQYF
>-|TRBJ2-1|-|TRBV28
TGTGCCACCCGGGAGAACTCCTACAATGAGCAGTTCTTC
CATRENSYNEQFF
>TRBD2|TRBJ2-7|once|TRBV7-6
TGTGCCAGCAGCTTAGCGCTGGGGCGGGGGGCATCGGGTGCCGGTGGTGACGAGCAGTACTTC
CASSLALGRGASGAGGDEQYF
>-|TRBJ2-7|-|TRBV13
TGTGCCAGCAGTCAAAGGTCCGGCTACGAGCAGTACTTC
CASSQRSGYEQYF
>-|TRBJ1-2|-|TRBV13
TGTGCCAGCAGCCCACCGGGCAGTAACTATGGCTACACCTTC
CASSPPGSNYGYTF
>TRBD2|TRBJ2-1|once|TRBV7-2
TGTGCCAGCAGCTCACCCCGGCGGGAGGGCCTTTTGGGCAATGAGCAGTTCTTC
CASSSPRREGLLGNEQFF
>-|TRBJ1-2|-|TRBV13
TGTGCCAGCAGCTTAGGCGAAACCCCCCCCAATGGCTACACCTTC
CASSLGETPPNGYTF
>-|TRBJ2-5|-|TRBV12-3/TRBV12-4
TGTGCCAGCAGTTTAGACGGCCGGGGAGCAGGGTACCAAGAGACCCAGTACTTC
CASSLDGRGAGYQETQYF
>-|TRBJ2-5|-|TRBV7-2
TGTGCCAGCAGCTTAGTCTGGGTCAGGGGCGCCCCCTTGGAGACCCAGTACTTC
CASSLVWVRGAPLETQYF
>-|TRBJ1-1|once|TRBV25-1
TGTGCCAGCAGTGGGGGGGAGGGGACTGAAGCTTTCTTT
CASSGGEGTEAFF
>TRBD2|TRBJ2-1|-|TRBV19
TGTGCCAGTAGTATTCTAGCGGGAGGGGGAAATGAGCAGTTCTTC
CASSILAGGGNEQFF
>TRBD2|TRBJ2-7|-|TRBV6-2/TRBV6-3
TGTGCCTCTGGACTAGCACTCTACGAGCAGTACTTC
CASGLALYEQYF
>-|TRBJ1-2|-|TRBV4-2
TGTGCCAGCAGCCAAGAGTTGGGAAGCCCGAGCTATGGCTACACCTTC
CASSQELGSPSYGYTF
>TRBD2|TRBJ2-2|once|TRBV4-2
TGTGCCAGCAGCCCCCCGTTGACGGGGCTGCCTAGCGGGGCGAACACCGGGGAGCTGTTTTTT
CASSPPLTGLPSGANTGELFF
>TRBD1|TRBJ1-5|-|TRBV6-2/TRBV6-3
TGTGCCAGCAGCATCGGACAGGGCTTCAATCAGCCCCAGCATTTT
CASSIGQGFNQPQHF
>-|TRBJ2-7|-|TRBV10-2
TGCGCCAGCAGTGAAGGCTCGTGGAGCTCCTACGAGCAGTACTTC
CASSEGSWSSYEQYF
>-|TRBJ1-3|once|TRBV7-9
TGTGCCAGCAGCTTCCCGCCAGCAGAAAACTCTGGAAACACCATATATTTT
CASSFPPAENSGNTIYF
>TRBD2|TRBJ2-1|few|TRBV19
TGTGCCAGTAGTCCGACTAGCGGGAGGTACAATGAGCAGTTCTTC
CASSPTSGRYNEQFF
>-|TRBJ1-4|-|TRBV9
TGTGCCAGCAGCGGATTGGGCGATGAAAAACTGTTTTTT
CASSGLGDEKLFF
>-|TRBJ2-7|-|TRBV4-3
TGCGCCAGCAGCCAAGAAGGGTTCTACGAGCAGTACTTC
CASSQEGFYEQYF
>-|TRBJ1-2|-|TRBV13
TGTGCCAGCACTGACGGCGTGGGGGATGCTTTATATGGCTACACCTTC
CASTDGVGDALYGYTF
>TRBD2|TRBJ2-3|-|TRBV5-1
TGCGCCAGCAGCGGGGGACTAGCGGGAGCGGGGGATACGCAGTATTTT
CASSGGLAGAGDTQYF
>-|TRBJ2-1|-|TRBV19
TGTGCCAGTAGTACAAAACGGGAGCTTATCAATGAGCAGTTCTTC
CASSTKRELINEQFF
>-|TRBJ2-1|-|TRBV6-2/TRBV6-3
TGTGCCAGCAGTTACTCTTGGGTTGGTGAGCAGTTCTTC
CASSYSWVGEQFF
>-|TRBJ2-7|-|TRBV27
TGTGCCAGCAGTTTATCGCCAGCATCCTACGAGCAGTACTTC
CASSLSPASYEQYF
>-|TRBJ2-3|-|TRBV28
TGTGCCAGCAGCCGACTCTCTAGCACAGATACGCAGTATTTT
CASSRLSSTDTQYF
>TRBD1|TRBJ1-1|-|TRBV19
TGTGCCAGTAGTATGACAGGGTGGGGCACTGAAGCTTTCTTT
CASSMTGWGTEAFF
>-|TRBJ2-7|-|TRBV19
TGTGCCAGTAGTATAGATCCGGAGGGACTCTACGAGCAGTACTTC
CASSIDPEGLYEQYF
>-|TRBJ2-5|once|TRBV7-9
TGTGCCAGCAGCTCCACAGGGATAAAAGAGACCCAGTACTTC
CASSSTGIKETQYF
>-|TRBJ2-1|-|TRBV20-1
TGCAGTGCCTCGAGGGGTGACGGGGGAAATGAGCAGTTCTTC
CSASRGDGGNEQFF
>TRBD2|TRBJ2-1|-|TRBV30
TGTGCCTGGAGTGTCCTAGCGGGCGTTTACAATGAGCAGTTCTTC
CAWSVLAGVYNEQFF
>-|TRBJ1-1|-|TRBV20-1
TGCAGTGCTAGAGATGCGTGGGATCTGAACACTGAAGCTTTCTTT
CSARDAWDLNTEAFF
>-|TRBJ2-7|-|TRBV30
TGTGCCTGGAAAGGGGGGGCTAGCCAGTACGAGCAGTACTTC
CAWKGGASQYEQYF
>-|TRBJ2-7|-|TRBV2
TGTGCCAGCAGACGAACAGGCCTTCTCAACGAGCAGTACTTC
CASRRTGLLNEQYF
>-|TRBJ2-3|-|TRBV7-2
TGTGCCAGCAGCTTAAACCTGGTGTCAGATACGCAGTATTTT
CASSLNLVSDTQYF